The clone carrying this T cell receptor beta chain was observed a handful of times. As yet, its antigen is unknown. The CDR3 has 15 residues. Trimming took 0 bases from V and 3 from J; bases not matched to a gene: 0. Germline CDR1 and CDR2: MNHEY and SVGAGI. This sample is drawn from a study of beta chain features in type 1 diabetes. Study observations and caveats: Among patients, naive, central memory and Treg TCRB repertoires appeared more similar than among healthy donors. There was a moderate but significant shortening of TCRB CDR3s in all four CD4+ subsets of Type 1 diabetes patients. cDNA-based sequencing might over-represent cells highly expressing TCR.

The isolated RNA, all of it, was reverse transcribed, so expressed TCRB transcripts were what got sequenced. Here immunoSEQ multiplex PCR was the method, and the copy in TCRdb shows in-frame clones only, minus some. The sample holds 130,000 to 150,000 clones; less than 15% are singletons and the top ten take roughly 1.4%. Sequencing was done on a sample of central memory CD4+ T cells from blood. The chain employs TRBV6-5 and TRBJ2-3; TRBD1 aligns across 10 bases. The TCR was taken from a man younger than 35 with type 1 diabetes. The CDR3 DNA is TGTGCCAGCAGTTACTCGGGACAGGGGACAGATACGCAGTATTTT. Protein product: CASSYSGQGTDTQYF.